This TCR beta chain appears in the sequencing data of a study of blood T cell repertoires in COVID-19. Participant age was about 18 to 89 years, and participants resided in around 24 US areas. The study assigned cohorts using participant-reported clinical history. The study counted Cohort 3 donors as recovered given two negative PCRs, clearance, or symptom resolution. Per the original data handling: Amplification with reference gene primers provided the estimates of nucleated cell counts. The repertoire was sequenced with immunoSEQ multiplex PCR; TCRdb's copy has only in-frame clones and lacks some. V, J and clone size reflect that table, while D and trimming were determined from the DNA. The sample carries approximately 350,000 clones, about 88% recorded once. CDR3 length: 15 residues. Germline V CDR1 and CDR2: SGHAT, FQNNGV. The V and J ends lost 1 base and 1 base respectively, with 8 bases between them.

The sequenced sample consisted of PBMCs or T cells enriched from blood (not recorded which). The V gene is TRBV11-2, the J gene TRBJ1-5, with D maybe TRBD1 (5 bases). The TCR sequence derives from a woman in her twenties or thirties who had recovered from COVID-19. For the CDR3, the DNA is TGTGCCAGCAGCTTAGGGGGCTGGAGCAATCAGCCCCAGCATTTT. Translated: CASSLGGWSNQPQHF. The variable domain in full, with the rest retrieved from reference TRBV11-2 and TRBJ1-5, is EAGVAQSPRYKIIEKRQSVAFWCNPISGHATLYWYQQILGQGPKLLIQFQNNGVVDDSQLPKDRFSAERLKGVDSTLKIQPAKLEDSAVYLCASSLGGWSNQPQHFGDGTRLSIL.